The 23 T cell receptor beta chains below all came from one sample that was sequenced in a study of cytomegalovirus exposure and HLA in healthy donors. Use of 60 Vbeta and 13 Jbeta primers characterized the PCR. Assay used: immunoSEQ multiplex PCR; TCRdb lists only in-frame clones, some missing. This sample has 300,000 or so clones, with 84% found just once. Sequencing was done on a sample of PBMCs. Source of these receptors: a woman aged 40 to 49 in good health and CMV-seropositive.

The chain links TRBV19 to TRBJ2-1; 10 bases align to TRBD2. The CDR3 totals 14 residues. The germline CDR1 and CDR2 sequences are LNHDA and SQIVND (reference sequence). The V and J ends lost 8 bases and 10 bases, in that order; junction bases with no gene match: 11. Here the CDR3 DNA reads TGTGCCAGTCCGTGGCTAGCGGGAGTTGAGGAGCAGTTCTTC. Translation gives CASPWLAGVEEQFF.

In the case of this clone: Germline is not matched at one junction end, which may reflect a read error. This rearrangement joins TRBV5-1 to TRBJ2-2; D ambiguous. This CDR3 has 15 residues. The germline V gene has CDR1 SGHRS and CDR2 YFSETQ. The CDR3 bases are TGCGCTAGCAGCCACGGGTCCGTAAGAACCGGGGAGCTGTTTTTT. This sequence encodes CASSHGSVRTGELFF.

The CDR3 nucleotides read TGTGCCAGCAGTTTCGCTGGAGCCGGGGAGCTGTTTTTT. This sequence encodes CASSFAGAGELFF. J is TRBJ2-2 and V is TRBV27; D unresolved. The germline V gene encodes CDR1 MNHEY and CDR2 SMNVEV (reference sequence). Trimming took 3 bases from V and 6 from J, leaving 8 bases between them. This CDR3 contains 13 residues.

This chain connects TRBV7-9 to TRBJ2-5, with unresolved D. Trimming shortened V by 3 bases and J by 0 bases, and 11 bases separated the two germline ends. The CDR3 contains 15 residues. Germline values: CDR1 SEHNR, CDR2 FQNEAQ (reference sequence). CDR3 coding DNA: TGTGCCAGCAGCTTGCGTGCCGAAAACCAAGAGACCCAGTACTTC. Amino acids: CASSLRAENQETQYF.

In this sample, this clone turned up once. V is TRBV7-9 and J is TRBJ2-1; 8 positions match TRBD2. This CDR3 spans 19 amino acids. J lost 7 bases, V lost 3 bases, and 20 bases had no gene match. Per the germline V gene, CDR1 is SEHNR and CDR2 is FQNEAQ (reference sequence). DNA for the CDR3: TGTGCCAGCAGCTTCTTTGCGGTTGCCGCGGGAGGTAGGAATAATGAGCAGTTCTTC. The encoded protein is CASSFFAVAAGGRNNEQFF.

The chain is built from TRBV30 and TRBJ1-5; a weak D match, TRBD1 (5 bases). Per the germline V gene, CDR1 is GTSNPN and CDR2 is SVGIG (reference sequence). V dropped 5 bases and J dropped 12 bases, with 14 bases sitting between them. This CDR3 region has 11 residues. CDR3 sequence reads: CAWSDGGGQHF. DNA for the CDR3: TGTGCCTGGTCTGACGGGGGGGGCCAGCATTTT.

CDR3 protein: CASSLEAGVEQFF. For the CDR3, the DNA is TGTGCCAGCAGCTTAGAAGCGGGGGTCGAGCAGTTCTTC. This chain joins TRBV7-2 and TRBJ2-1; 8 nucleotides line up with TRBD2. The germline V gene has CDR1 SGHTA and CDR2 FQGNSA. The V gene end was trimmed by 1 base and the J gene end by 10 bases; junction bases not matched to a gene: 3. The CDR3 is 13 amino acids.

V gene TRBV4-2 combines with J gene TRBJ2-7; TRBD1 is a possible D gene (5 bases). Trimming removed 0 bases from V and 1 base from J, with 10 bases in between. Germline-derived CDR1 and CDR2 are LGHNA and YNFKEQ. The CDR3 consists of 15 residues. CDR3 in amino acids: CASSQDQGGSYEQYF. Written as DNA, the CDR3 is TGTGCCAGCAGCCAAGACCAGGGCGGATCCTACGAGCAGTACTTC.

This chain links TRBV27 with TRBJ1-6; 10 bases line up with TRBD1. V shed 0 bases, J shed 8 bases, and the junction held 1 base outside the gene matches. Germline lookup yields CDR1 MNHEY and CDR2 SMNVEV (reference sequence). This CDR3 is built from 15 residues. CDR3 residues: CASSLSGQGDSPLHF. The CDR3 DNA follows: TGTGCCAGCAGTTTATCTGGACAGGGGGATTCACCCCTCCACTTT.

The J gene is TRBJ2-7, the V gene TRBV6-5; a weak D match, TRBD1 (6 bases). CDR1 MNHEY and CDR2 SVGAGI come from the germline V gene. Trimming pared 4 bases from V and 2 bases from J, leaving 18 bases between. The CDR3 has 16 amino acids. The CDR3 loop is CASSLSLAGATYEQYF. As DNA, the CDR3 is TGTGCCAGCAGTTTAAGTTTGGCAGGGGCTACCTACGAGCAGTACTTC.

CDR3 amino acids: CASSSFESGQGNTEAFF. The DNA for the CDR3 is TGTGCCAGCAGCTCCTTTGAGTCGGGACAGGGGAACACTGAAGCTTTCTTT. V usage is TRBV7-9 and J usage is TRBJ1-1; 9 bases match TRBD1. The length of the CDR3 is 17 residues. With 4 bases clipped from V and 1 base from J, the junction kept 10 bases outside the gene matches. Germline assignment: CDR1 SEHNR and CDR2 FQNEAQ (reference sequence).

This clone has a single count. This chain joins TRBV6-5 and TRBJ2-1; TRBD1 matches at 11 bases. This CDR3 is 15 amino acids long. The V gene end was trimmed by 2 bases and the J gene end by 8 bases; junction bases not matched to a gene: 5. Germline V gene lookup returns CDR1 MNHEY and CDR2 SVGAGI. The DNA of the CDR3 is TGTGCCAGCAGTTACCGGGACAGGGGGATCGATGAGCAGTTCTTC. It codes for CASSYRDRGIDEQFF.

CDR3 protein: CASSYAGGLSNEQFF. The CDR3 region has the DNA TGTGCCAGCAGTTACGCGGGAGGGCTATCCAATGAGCAGTTCTTC. The V gene is TRBV6-5, the J gene TRBJ2-1; TRBD2 agrees at 9 bases. V was pared by 2 bases and J by 6 bases, with 5 bases of the junction left unmatched. CDR3 length equals 15 residues. Germline V gene sequence: CDR1 MNHEY, CDR2 SVGAGI.

This clone has only a few counts. The chain carries TRBV11-3 and TRBJ2-1, with 8 bases matching TRBD2. V lost 5 bases to trimming and J lost 0 bases; unmatched junction nucleotides: 9. This CDR3 has 17 residues. Germline V gene sequence: CDR1 SGHNT, CDR2 YENEEA. The DNA of the CDR3 is TGTGCCAGCAGCCCTCGCGGCAGCGGGAGCTCCTACAATGAGCAGTTCTTC. This translates into CASSPRGSGSSYNEQFF.

This clone was observed a single time. The chain couples TRBV5-1 to TRBJ2-5; D gene ambiguous. Germline CDR1 SGHRS, CDR2 YFSETQ. The CDR3 loop spans 14 amino acids. Trimming removed 0 bases from V and 4 bases from J, with 10 bases in between. CDR3: CASSLVVRPETQYF. The CDR3 DNA follows: TGCGCCAGCAGCTTGGTGGTGAGGCCAGAGACCCAGTACTTC.

The J gene is TRBJ1-3, the V gene TRBV27; possibly TRBD1 for D (6 bases). Deletions cut 6 bases from V and 1 base from J, with 10 bases between. The CDR3 runs 14 residues. Per germline, CDR1 MNHEY and CDR2 SMNVEV (reference sequence). The CDR3 region has the DNA TGTGCCAGCAGGAAACAGGGTTCTGGAAACACCATATATTTT. Amino acid sequence: CASRKQGSGNTIYF.

This clone was found once. The CDR3: CASSYFGQNTGELFF. CDR3 in DNA: TGTGCCAGCAGTTACTTTGGACAGAACACCGGGGAGCTGTTTTTT. The rearrangement links TRBV28 to TRBJ2-2, with D possibly being TRBD1 (5 bases). This CDR3 region has 15 residues. V was pared by 4 bases and J by 1 base, with 10 bases between. Germline CDR1 reads MDHEN; CDR2 reads SYDVKM.

The CDR3 nucleotides are TGTGCCAGCAGTTACGTCGGGGAGGCCGAGCAGTACTTC. This gives the protein CASSYVGEAEQYF. This rearrangement joins TRBV6-5 to TRBJ2-5; tentatively, D is TRBD2 (6 bases). The J call may be incorrect, as the DNA end agrees better with TRBJ2-7. CDR3 length: 13 amino acids. In germline, CDR1 is MNHEY, CDR2 SVGAGI.

CDR3: CAGHRPNQPQHF. DNA of the CDR3: TGTGCCGGTCACAGGCCCAATCAGCCCCAGCATTTT. V usage is TRBV28 and J usage is TRBJ1-5, with a weak D call TRBD1 (5 bases). The germline V gene encodes CDR1 MDHEN and CDR2 SYDVKM. Trimming took 11 bases from V and 3 from J, leaving 11 bases between them. This CDR3 has 12 residues. The full variable domain, its missing parts supplied by reference TRBV28 and TRBJ1-5, is DVKVTQSSRYLVKRTGEKVFLECVQDMDHENMFWYRQDPGLGLRLIYFSYDVKMKEKGDIPEGYSVSREKKERFSLILESASTNQTSMYLCAGHRPNQPQHFGDGTRLSIL.

CDR3 in DNA: TGTGCCAGCAGCCCGCAACTAGCAAGGGACAATGAGCAGTTCTTC. Translating gives CASSPQLARDNEQFF. The chain is built from TRBV7-9 and TRBJ2-1; a weak D match, TRBD2 (6 bases). Germline V gene lookup returns CDR1 SEHNR and CDR2 FQNEAQ (reference sequence). This CDR3 has 15 amino acids. Trimming removed 5 bases at V and 5 bases at J, with 16 bases between.

The rearrangement joins TRBV2 to TRBJ1-5; D is possibly TRBD1 (6 bases). Germline lookup yields CDR1 SNHLY and CDR2 FYNNEI. The CDR3 sequence is 16 residues long. Trimming removed 7 bases from V and 2 bases from J, with 18 bases in between. The CDR3 region is CASTGGQGRGNQPQHF. In DNA form, the CDR3 reads TGTGCCAGCACGGGGGGGCAGGGGCGAGGCAATCAGCCCCAGCATTTT.

This clone has only a few counts. The chain recombines TRBV4-3 with TRBJ2-1; 10 bases match TRBD2. This CDR3 contains 18 residues. The trim removed 0 bases at V and 3 bases at J, leaving 8 bases unmatched. Germline V gene sequence: CDR1 LGHNA, CDR2 YSLEER. In DNA form, the CDR3 reads TGCGCCAGCAGCCAAGATCTCCCAACTAGCGGGATCTACAATGAGCAGTTCTTC. It specifies CASSQDLPTSGIYNEQFF.

This clone was found a few times. The chain employs TRBV9 and TRBJ2-1, with 9 bases matching TRBD2. Germline CDR1 and CDR2: SGDLS and YYNGEE. V lost 0 bases, J lost 4 bases, and 2 bases stayed unmatched. The CDR3 covers 15 residues. The CDR3 DNA reads as TGTGCCAGCAGCGTAGACAGCGGGAGGTACAATGAGCAGTTCTTC. Translation gives CASSVDSGRYNEQFF.